The clone carrying this TCR beta chain showed up many times. Its antigen is still unknown. RNA transcripts yielded amplified TCR beta CDR3 regions. RT-PCR in the first round (using the HTBI primer set) targeted the TCR CDR3. TCRdb re-derived calls from the multiplex PCR reads in MiXCR, one entry per CDR3 protein. This sample has 530,000 or so distinct CDR3 sequences, with around a quarter found just once. This entry comes from a study of T cells in Graves' hyperthyroidism and ophthalmopathy. Study-level results: For ophthalmopathy, model prediction preceded onset by a median around 7 months. In the blood, most expanded thyroid clonotypes above 0.001 appeared as well.

The V end was cut by 2 bases, the J end by 4 bases, with 3 bases between. Germline assignment: CDR1 SGHDT and CDR2 YYEEEE. The CDR3 sequence is 11 residues long. Reasons for excluding patients were uncontrolled infection, other autoimmune disease, pregnancy or lactation. The genes are TRBV5-6 and TRBJ2-5; D not certain. This receptor was identified in a woman aged 25-40 years with Graves' ophthalmopathy. The specimen was blood. CDR3 sequence reads: CASSFVETQYF. CDR3 coding DNA: TGTGCCAGCAGCTTCGTAGAGACCCAGTACTTC.